The 28 T cell receptor beta chains reported below all come from one sample, sequenced in a study of cytomegalovirus exposure and HLA in healthy donors. Researchers ran the PCR with 60 Vbeta and 13 Jbeta primers. The repertoire was sequenced with immunoSEQ multiplex PCR; TCRdb's copy has only in-frame clones and lacks some. The sample lists roughly 110,000 clones, under 80% occurring once. The sequenced sample consisted of PBMCs. These receptors were obtained from a woman aged 40 to 50 in good health and CMV-seropositive.

The chain joins TRBV7-2 to TRBJ1-5; D unclear. The germline gives CDR1 SGHTA, CDR2 FQGNSA. With 2 bases removed from V and 4 bases from J, the gap between germline ends came to 15 bases. The CDR3 extends over 16 amino acids. The CDR3 DNA reads as TGTGCCAGCAGCTTAAACCCCCTACTGAATAATCAGCCCCAGCATTTT. It codes for CASSLNPLLNNQPQHF.

The chain employs TRBV7-9 and TRBJ1-2, with D possibly TRBD1 on 5 matching bases. Trimming stripped 5 bases from V and 2 bases from J, with 24 bases between. Germline V gene sequence: CDR1 SEHNR, CDR2 FQNEAQ (reference sequence). This CDR3 is built from 18 residues. The CDR3 here is CASSPQRLGGDGNYGYTF. The DNA for the CDR3 is TGTGCCAGCAGCCCCCAACGCCTCGGGGGGGACGGGAACTATGGCTACACCTTC.

For the CDR3, the DNA is TGTGCCAGCAGCTTAGATAGCAGAAAGAACACTGAAGCTTTCTTT. This encodes CASSLDSRKNTEAFF. This chain uses TRBV7-9 with TRBJ1-1; D gene unclear. This CDR3 region has 15 residues. Trimming took off 1 base at V and 1 base at J, with 10 bases between the two ends. Germline CDR1 and CDR2: SEHNR and FQNEAQ (reference sequence).

The chain couples TRBV7-3 to TRBJ2-2, with 7 nucleotides matching TRBD1. The CDR3 sequence is 17 residues long. Germline V CDR1 and CDR2: SGHTA, FQGTGA. The V and J ends lost 0 bases and 6 bases, in that order; junction bases with no gene match: 10. CDR3 sequence reads: CASSLTPSARGSGELFF. For the CDR3, the DNA is TGTGCCAGCAGCTTAACCCCCAGTGCCAGGGGGTCCGGGGAGCTGTTTTTT. Looking up the rest from reference TRBV7-3 and TRBJ2-2 gives the full variable domain: GAGVSQTPSNKVTEKGKYVELRCDPISGHTALYWYRQSLGQGPEFLIYFQGTGAADDSGLPNDRFFAVRPEGSVSTLKIQRTERGDSAVYLCASSLTPSARGSGELFFGEGSRLTVL.

V gene TRBV30 combines with J gene TRBJ1-5; D gene uncertain. Trimming stripped 3 bases from V and 7 bases from J, with 10 bases between. Germline assignment: CDR1 GTSNPN and CDR2 SVGIG (reference sequence). The CDR3 consists of 12 residues. The CDR3 nucleotides read TGTGCCTGGAGCGGGGTAAAACAGCCCCAGCATTTT. Its protein is CAWSGVKQPQHF. Full variable domain (rest looked up from reference TRBV30 and TRBJ1-5): SQTIHQWPATLVQPVGSPLSLECTVEGTSNPNLYWYRQAAGRGLQLLFYSVGIGQISSEVPQNLSASRPQDRQFILSSKKLLLSDSGFYLCAWSGVKQPQHFGDGTRLSIL.

The chain employs TRBV27 and TRBJ1-5; 8 bases fit TRBD1. The CDR3 spans 14 residues. Germline assignment: CDR1 MNHEY and CDR2 SMNVEV (reference sequence). The ends lost 4 bases at V and 7 bases at J; junction bases unmatched: 6. CDR3 loop: CASSSSGGLQPQHF. CDR3 bases: TGTGCCAGCAGTTCGTCAGGGGGCTTGCAGCCCCAGCATTTT.

The chain has TRBV6-5 and TRBJ1-4, with TRBD1 matching over 7 bases. The CDR3 has 16 amino acids. The junction had 10 bases not matched to a gene; V was cut back by 1 base and J by 8 bases. Germline lookup yields CDR1 MNHEY and CDR2 SVGAGI. CDR3 bases: TGTGCCAGCAGTTACTTGGGGACAGTGGAGAGGGAAAAACTGTTTTTT. Amino acid sequence: CASSYLGTVEREKLFF.

The chain combines TRBV6-1 with TRBJ2-3, with D possibly matching TRBD2 (7 bases). Trimming stripped 2 bases from V and 2 bases from J, with 14 bases between. This CDR3 spans 16 amino acids. The germline V gene has CDR1 MNHNS and CDR2 SASEGT. CDR3 in DNA: TGTGCCAGCAGTGAATCTGGGGGGGCAATCACAGATACGCAGTATTTT. Residues: CASSESGGAITDTQYF.

V usage is TRBV5-1 and J usage is TRBJ1-4; 9 bases map to TRBD1. This CDR3 has 14 amino acids. The J segment lost 5 bases and the V segment lost 3 bases, leaving 2 bases of the junction unmatched. Per the germline V gene, CDR1 is SGHRS and CDR2 is YFSETQ. In DNA form, the CDR3 reads TGCGCCAGCAGCTCCGGACAGGGGAATGAAAAACTGTTTTTT. Protein: CASSSGQGNEKLFF.

The count of this clone is one. The chain carries TRBV30 and TRBJ1-1; TRBD1 is a possible D gene (6 bases). V lost 1 base to trimming and J lost 1 base, with 13 bases between them. Germline V gene data show CDR1 as GTSNPN and CDR2 as SVGIG (reference sequence). This CDR3 region has 15 residues. This chain's CDR3 is CAWSERTVWNTEAFF. DNA for the CDR3: TGTGCCTGGAGTGAACGGACAGTTTGGAACACTGAAGCTTTCTTT.

V gene TRBV19 combines with J gene TRBJ1-6; D is uncertain. Germline CDR1 LNHDA, CDR2 SQIVND (reference sequence). The CDR3 is 14 residues long. V shed 4 bases and J shed 5 bases, with 9 bases lying between them. The CDR3, as DNA: TGTGCCAGTAGTAAGAACGGGGATAATTCACCCCTCCACTTT. The encoded protein is CASSKNGDNSPLHF.

This clone was observed a handful of times. The genes are TRBV7-3 and TRBJ2-3; perhaps TRBD2 as D (6 bases). V lost 5 bases and J 4 bases, leaving 19 bases between the germline ends. This CDR3 has 16 amino acids. The germline CDR1 and CDR2 sequences are SGHTA and FQGTGA. The CDR3 DNA reads TGTGCCAGCAGCCTGGAGACTAGTAGAGGCGCAGATACGCAGTATTTT. It specifies CASSLETSRGADTQYF.

This clone has a handful of counts. The CDR3 nucleotides read TGCGCCAGCAGCTTTAGCGGGGATCGCACAGATACGCAGTATTTT. Residues: CASSFSGDRTDTQYF. This sequence joins TRBV5-1 and TRBJ2-3; 8 positions match TRBD2. This CDR3 spans 15 amino acids. The junction had 3 bases not matched to a gene; V was cut back by 2 bases and J by 1 base. The germline gives CDR1 SGHRS, CDR2 YFSETQ.

The count of this clone is one. The chain combines TRBV27 with TRBJ1-4; 9 nucleotides line up with TRBD1. In germline, CDR1 is MNHEY, CDR2 SMNVEV (reference sequence). Trimming took 5 bases from V and 0 from J; bases not matched to a gene: 4. This CDR3 is built from 16 residues. CDR3 DNA: TGTGCCAGCAGTGACCGACAGGGGGCAACTAATGAAAAACTGTTTTTT. It translates to CASSDRQGATNEKLFF.

The sample holds a few counts of this clone. The chain uses TRBV6-5 and TRBJ2-1, with D possibly being TRBD2 (6 bases). CDR3 length: 14 residues. Germline CDR1 and CDR2: MNHEY and SVGAGI. V was cut by 1 base and J by 6 bases, with 10 bases left in between. DNA for the CDR3: TGTGCCAGCAGTTACTTGGGACTTTCCAATGAGCAGTTCTTC. This gives the protein CASSYLGLSNEQFF.

This chain links TRBV5-8 with TRBJ2-1; 13 bases agree with TRBD2. CDR1 is SGHTS and CDR2 is YDEGEE in the germline V gene. The CDR3 is 16 residues long. The ends lost 3 bases at V and 4 bases at J; junction bases unmatched: 4. The CDR3 DNA is TGTGCCAGCAGCTCACGGGGACTAGCGGGGTACAATGAGCAGTTCTTC. This sequence encodes CASSSRGLAGYNEQFF.

This rearrangement joins TRBV19 to TRBJ1-1, with D hard to call. The germline CDR1 and CDR2 sequences are LNHDA and SQIVND (reference sequence). This CDR3 has 14 amino acids. V shed 5 bases and J shed 1 base, with 11 bases lying between them. The CDR3 DNA follows: TGTGCCAGTAGTCGCGGGGATACGAACACTGAAGCTTTCTTT. This codes for CASSRGDTNTEAFF. Full variable domain (missing parts from reference TRBV19 and TRBJ1-1): DGGITQSPKYLFRKEGQNVTLSCEQNLNHDAMYWYRQDPGQGLRLIYYSQIVNDFQKGDIAEGYSVSREKKESFPLTVTSAQKNPTAFYLCASSRGDTNTEAFFGQGTRLTVV.

This clone was seen a single time. The chain has TRBV29-1 and TRBJ2-5; 11 nucleotides match TRBD2. This CDR3 has 16 amino acids. Germline trimming cut 7 bases from V and 4 bases from J; bases unmatched to any gene: 14. Germline V gene lookup returns CDR1 SQVTM and CDR2 ANQGSEA. CDR3 sequence reads: CSGDGGLAGWGETQYF. CDR3 DNA: TGCAGCGGCGACGGTGGACTAGCGGGTTGGGGAGAGACCCAGTACTTC.

V is TRBV4-2 and J is TRBJ1-4, with D possibly matching TRBD1 (5 bases). Germline assignment: CDR1 LGHNA and CDR2 YNFKEQ. The CDR3 has 14 amino acids. The V and J ends lost 4 bases and 8 bases respectively, with 14 bases between them. The CDR3 protein is CASSRGTRGEKLFF. In DNA form, the CDR3 reads TGTGCCAGCAGCCGCGGGACCCGTGGGGAAAAACTGTTTTTT.

In regard to this clone: At one end the junction does not follow the germline gene, possibly because of a read error. The genes are TRBV6-1 and TRBJ1-5, with D possibly TRBD1 on 6 matching bases. Germline CDR1 and CDR2: MNHNS and SASEGT. This CDR3 contains 13 residues. DNA for the CDR3: TGTGCCAGCAGTGAAAGGGACAATCAGTCCCAGCATTTT. The encoded protein is CASSERDNQSQHF.

By share, this clone ranks as medium-sized. The chain combines TRBV4-1 with TRBJ1-5; the match to TRBD1 covers 7 bases. With V trimmed by 0 bases and J by 7 bases, 12 bases remained unmatched. Germline V gene lookup returns CDR1 MGHRA and CDR2 YSYEKL. The CDR3 covers 17 residues. CDR3 residues: CASSQDPPEGGRQPQHF. The CDR3 DNA follows: TGCGCCAGCAGCCAAGACCCCCCGGAAGGGGGCAGGCAGCCCCAGCATTTT.

This chain links TRBV9 with TRBJ1-1, with D uncertain. Germline lookup yields CDR1 SGDLS and CDR2 YYNGEE. CDR3 length: 14 residues. The V gene lost 3 bases and the J gene lost 0 bases, with 9 bases spanning the gap. The CDR3 loop is CASSALSLNTEAFF. CDR3 DNA sequence: TGTGCCAGCAGCGCTTTGTCCTTGAACACTGAAGCTTTCTTT.

The chain is built from TRBV7-2 and TRBJ2-5, with 7 bases matching TRBD2. The CDR3 is made up of 13 amino acids. Germline V gene lookup returns CDR1 SGHTA and CDR2 FQGNSA. With 5 bases clipped from V and 7 bases from J, the junction kept 7 bases outside the gene matches. The chain's CDR3 is CASSQRGGVTQYF. CDR3 DNA: TGTGCCAGCAGCCAGCGGGGAGGCGTGACCCAGTACTTC.

This chain uses TRBV19 with TRBJ1-5, with D possibly TRBD1 on 5 matching bases. The CDR3 consists of 13 residues. V lost 6 bases, J lost 7 bases, and 13 bases lay in between. Germline values: CDR1 LNHDA, CDR2 SQIVND (reference sequence). The CDR3 region has the DNA TGTGCCAGTAGCCAAGGGGTTACCCAGCCCCAGCATTTT. It specifies CASSQGVTQPQHF.

This clone was detected only a few times. J is TRBJ2-6 and V is TRBV5-1, with a weak D call TRBD1 (5 bases). This CDR3 spans 16 amino acids. V gave up 0 bases and J gave up 0 bases, with 7 bases separating them. Per germline, CDR1 SGHRS and CDR2 YFSETQ. The CDR3 coding sequence is TGCGCCAGCAGCTTGGGACAGCTCTCTGGGGCCAACGTCCTGACTTTC. This encodes CASSLGQLSGANVLTF.

This chain uses TRBV4-2 with TRBJ2-2; possible D gene TRBD1, 6 bases. The CDR3 spans 15 residues. The germline gives CDR1 LGHNA, CDR2 YNFKEQ. V was trimmed by 3 bases and J by 5 bases, leaving 13 bases between them. The CDR3 protein is CASSHPLQGTGELFF. CDR3 DNA sequence: TGTGCCAGCAGCCATCCCTTACAGGGTACCGGGGAGCTGTTTTTT.

In its sample, this clone was seen once. The rearrangement links TRBV28 to TRBJ1-1; 8 nucleotides line up with TRBD1. Germline assignment: CDR1 MDHEN and CDR2 SYDVKM. Trimming at V came to 3 bases and at J to 6 bases, leaving 18 bases not matched to a gene. CDR3 length equals 18 residues. CDR3 amino acids: CASSFSLGRRDRRAEAFF. CDR3 nucleotide sequence: TGTGCCAGCAGTTTCTCCCTGGGGAGGAGGGACAGGAGGGCTGAAGCTTTCTTT.

This clone was seen only a few times. The chain is built from TRBV10-1 and TRBJ1-5; 7 bases align to TRBD1. V trimming: 6 bases; J trimming: 3 bases; junction bases outside the gene matches: 5. Germline CDR1 reads WNHNN; CDR2 reads SYGVQD (reference sequence). This CDR3 is 14 amino acids long. The CDR3 loop reads CASSSDRDNQPQHF. Here the CDR3 DNA reads TGCGCCAGCAGCTCCGACAGGGACAATCAGCCCCAGCATTTT.